Shown below are 20 T cell receptor beta chains from a single sample sequenced in a study of CD8+CD57+ T cells in acquired aplastic anemia. TCR beta VDJ and CDR3 profiles were obtained from a genomic DNA template. TCRdb independently ran MiXCR on the reads; one entry per CDR3 protein. The sample carries a few hundred thousand distinct CDR3 sequences, roughly 64% recorded once. Sequenced material: sorted CD4+, CD8+, or CD8+CD57+ T cells (not recorded which) from PBMCs. The receptors here all came from a human donor in good health, serving as a control.

The rearrangement joins TRBV20-1 to TRBJ2-3; TRBD1 matches 8 bases. In germline, CDR1 is DFQATT, CDR2 SNEGSKA (reference sequence). The V and J ends lost 6 bases and 7 bases, in that order; junction bases with no gene match: 12. The CDR3 length is 14 residues. DNA of the CDR3: TGCAGTGCGATAAACCGGGACAGGAAGTATACGCAGTATTTT. It encodes CSAINRDRKYTQYF.

This chain connects TRBV20-1 to TRBJ1-1; no firm D call. The CDR3 consists of 12 residues. CDR1 is DFQATT and CDR2 is SNEGSKA in the germline V gene (reference sequence). The V end was cut by 6 bases, the J end by 6 bases, with 14 bases between. The CDR3 DNA reads TGCAGTGCCCTGGAGGTTGACGCTGAAGCTTTCTTT. Translating it yields CSALEVDAEAFF.

This chain connects TRBV19 to TRBJ2-7, with TRBD1 identical over 10 bases. The junction had 4 bases not matched to a gene; V was cut back by 4 bases and J by 1 base. CDR1 is LNHDA, CDR2 SQIVND, per germline (reference sequence). The CDR3 has 15 residues. The CDR3 loop is CASSTGTGVSYEQYF. The CDR3 nucleotides are TGTGCCAGTAGTACTGGGACAGGGGTATCCTACGAGCAGTACTTC.

In its sample, this clonotype was seen many times. V usage is TRBV18 and J usage is TRBJ1-5; D unclear. Between the trimmed V and J ends, which lost 8 bases and 1 base, there was a span of 6 bases. The CDR3 sequence is 12 residues long. The germline V gene has CDR1 KGHSH and CDR2 LQKENI. The CDR3 loop reads CASSPSNQPQHF. The CDR3 DNA is TGTGCCAGCAGCCCAAGCAATCAGCCCCAGCATTTT.

This chain joins TRBV12-3 or TRBV12-4 and TRBJ1-6; the D gene is possibly TRBD1 (5 bases). Trimming pared 6 bases from V and 7 bases from J, leaving 7 bases between. This CDR3 contains 12 residues. As DNA, the CDR3 is TGTGCCAGCAGGACAGTGAATTCACCCCTCCACTTT. Protein sequence: CASRTVNSPLHF.

The chain links TRBV15 to TRBJ1-2; D gene unclear. Trimming left V 3 bases short and J 6 bases short, with 11 bases between. Germline V CDR1 and CDR2: LNHNV, YYDKDF (reference sequence). CDR3 length equals 13 residues. The CDR3 DNA follows: TGTGCCACCAGCAGGGACGGGAACGATGGCTACACCTTC. Translation gives CATSRDGNDGYTF. Based on the CDR3 plus reference TRBV15 and TRBJ1-2, the full variable domain is DAMVIQNPRYQVTQFGKPVTLSCSQTLNHNVMYWYQQKSSQAPKLLFHYYDKDFNNEADTPDNFQSRRPNTSFCFLDIRSPGLGDTAMYLCATSRDGNDGYTFGSGTRLTVV.

About this clonotype itself: Likely a read error: the CDR3 ends without its conserved phenylalanine or tryptophan. V is TRBV7-7 and J is TRBJ2-7; no clear D gene. The CDR3 has 13 amino acids. CDR1 is SSHAT and CDR2 is FNYEAQ in the germline V gene (reference sequence). As DNA, the CDR3 is TGTGCTACCAGCTTAGAGAGCGTTTCCGGGCAGTACTTG. It specifies CATSLESVSGQYL.

The table lists this clonotype with many counts. This chain links TRBV19 with TRBJ2-5, with TRBD2 identical over 12 bases. The CDR3 sequence is 15 residues long. CDR1 is LNHDA, CDR2 SQIVND, per germline (reference sequence). J lost 4 bases, V lost 4 bases, and 4 bases had no gene match. The CDR3 DNA sequence: TGTGCCAGTAGTACTACTAGCGGGGGGCGAGAGACCCAGTACTTC. It yields the protein CASSTTSGGRETQYF.

This rearrangement joins TRBV12-3 or TRBV12-4 to TRBJ1-6; D is ambiguous. The CDR3 totals 13 residues. V shed 7 bases and J shed 10 bases, with 14 bases lying between them. The CDR3 loop is CASTSGAYSPLHF. CDR3 bases: TGTGCCAGCACCTCTGGTGCTTACTCACCCCTCCACTTT.

Comment on this clonotype: The missing conserved phenylalanine or tryptophan at the end of this CDR3 makes a read error likely. This chain uses TRBV7-9 with TRBJ2-3; maybe TRBD1 (6 bases). Germline CDR1 reads SEHNR; CDR2 reads FQNEAQ (reference sequence). The CDR3 is 13 amino acids. Trimming shortened V by 4 bases and J by 11 bases, and 16 bases separated the two germline ends. For the CDR3, the DNA is TGTGCCAGCAGCTACCACAGGGACGAGCAGCAGTATGGG. It translates to CASSYHRDEQQYG.

V gene TRBV12-3 or TRBV12-4 combines with J gene TRBJ1-5; the D is unclear. Deletions cut 1 base from V and 5 bases from J, with 9 bases between. The CDR3 covers 14 residues. The CDR3 nucleotides are TGTGCCAGCAGTTTAGACAGAGATGATCAGCCCCAGCATTTT. This encodes CASSLDRDDQPQHF.

As for this clonotype: Because the CDR3 is missing its conserved closing phenylalanine or tryptophan, this is likely a read error. The limits of the CDR3 on the DNA are not certain, so only TCRdb's listed CDR3 is given. The chain couples TRBV7-3 to TRBJ1-3; the table calls TRBD1, which could not be checked here. Termini included, the CDR3 measures 13 amino acids. The germline V gene encodes CDR1 SGHTA and CDR2 FQGTGA. CDR3 in amino acids: CASSPARVTQETQ.

The chain uses TRBV19 and TRBJ1-6; maybe TRBD1 (6 bases). This CDR3 region has 16 residues. Germline-derived CDR1 and CDR2 are LNHDA and SQIVND (reference sequence). With 2 bases removed from V and 4 bases from J, the gap between germline ends came to 12 bases. This chain's CDR3 is CASSIRAGAYNSPLHF. The CDR3 DNA reads as TGTGCCAGTAGTATACGAGCAGGGGCTTATAATTCACCCCTCCACTTT.

This clonotype appeared a few times. Possible read error: a much larger clone is one base away. The V gene is TRBV19, the J gene TRBJ1-4; TRBD1 is a possible D gene (5 bases). The CDR3 runs to 15 residues. Germline V gene sequence: CDR1 LNHDA, CDR2 SQIVND (reference sequence). The CDR3 nucleotides read TGTGCCAGTAGTATAGCGCGGAAGGGGAATGAAGAACTGTTTTTT. It encodes CASSIARKGNEELFF. The complete variable domain, with remaining parts taken from reference TRBV19 and TRBJ1-4, reads DGGITQSPKYLFRKEGQNVTLSCEQNLNHDAMYWYRQDPGQGLRLIYYSQIVNDFQKGDIAEGYSVSREKKESFPLTVTSAQKNPTAFYLCASSIARKGNEELFFGSGTQLSVL.

The rearrangement joins TRBV11-2 to TRBJ1-4; TRBD1 agrees at 7 bases. The CDR3 extends over 15 amino acids. After removal of 2 bases from V and 7 bases from J, the junction contained 7 bases not matched to a gene. The germline CDR1 and CDR2 sequences are SGHAT and FQNNGV. CDR3 in DNA: TGTGCCAGCAGCTTAACAGGGGAGTGGGGTGAAAAACTGTTTTTT. Translation: CASSLTGEWGEKLFF.

As for this clonotype: One junction end disagrees with the germline gene, perhaps due to a read error. V is TRBV7-7 and J is TRBJ1-6; D call uncertain. Looked up from germline, CDR1 is SSHAT and CDR2 is FNYEAQ (reference sequence). The length of the CDR3 is 15 residues. The chain's CDR3 is CASSLDFRSNVQYHF. Here the CDR3 DNA reads TGTGCTAGCAGCTTAGATTTTAGGTCTAACGTGCAGTACCACTTT.

As for this clonotype: This CDR3 is missing its conserved last phenylalanine or tryptophan, likely due to a read error. The rearrangement links TRBV7-4 to TRBJ1-2, with D maybe TRBD1 (6 bases). This CDR3 comprises 12 residues. V was shortened by 3 bases and J by 7 bases, with 9 bases between the two germline ends. The germline CDR1 and CDR2 sequences are SGHVT and SQSDAQ. CDR3 protein: CASSFEGGGYTS. The CDR3 nucleotides read TGTGCCAGCAGCTTTGAGGGGGGTGGCTACACCTCC.

Comments on this clonotype: A much larger clone lies a single base off, so this may be a read error. The final CDR3 position lacks the conserved phenylalanine or tryptophan, pointing to a likely read error. This chain connects TRBV4-3 to TRBJ1-1; maybe TRBD1 (5 bases). CDR3 length: 15 residues. Trimming shortened V by 3 bases and J by 3 bases, and 14 bases separated the two germline ends. Germline V gene lookup returns CDR1 LGHNA and CDR2 YSLEER. CDR3 protein: CASSHGDRDYTEAFL. CDR3 bases: TGCGCCAGCAGCCATGGGGACCGAGATTACACTGAAGCTTTCCTT.

This clonotype has only one observation. The V and J genes are TRBV7-8 and TRBJ2-1; 7 nucleotides line up with TRBD2. From germline, CDR1 is SGHVS and CDR2 FQNEAQ. After removal of 6 bases from V and 8 bases from J, the junction contained 13 bases not matched to a gene. This CDR3 contains 15 residues. The CDR3 loop reads CASSPRLAWDYEQFF. As DNA, the CDR3 is TGTGCCAGCAGTCCAAGACTAGCATGGGACTATGAGCAGTTCTTC.

V gene TRBV2 combines with J gene TRBJ1-2; D is perhaps TRBD1 (5 bases). CDR1 and CDR2 from the germline V gene are SNHLY and FYNNEI. This CDR3 region has 13 residues. The ends were cut back, 4 bases at V and 7 bases at J, with 13 bases in the middle. CDR3 region: CASSAERGTGYTF. The CDR3, as DNA: TGTGCCAGCAGTGCGGAAAGGGGCACTGGCTACACCTTC.